This entry describes one TCR beta chain. No clone much larger than this one lies a single base away; base qualities are absent. The time point tag for this specimen amounts to: cells obtained before transplantation from donor or recipient. Mixed lymphocyte reactions plated around 200,000 CFSE-labeled pre-transplant responders with around 200,000 irradiated violet-dye-labeled stimulators and were cultured for roughly 6 days. After the mixed lymphocyte reaction, proliferating CD3+CD4+CFSE-low and CD3+CD8+CFSE-low responder cells were FACS-sorted on a BD Influx sorter. From cysteine to phenylalanine, the CDR3 is 14 amino acids long. CDR3 DNA is the only sequence kept; it has 42 bases, read in frame from the first base. The CDR1 and CDR2 encoded by the germline V gene are MNHNS and SASEGT. Compared with germline, V lacks 1 base and J lacks 4 bases; bases without a gene match: 0. This specimen belongs to a study of graft-versus-host responses after intestinal transplantation (dated by TCRdb to about 2021). Concerning the study at large: Recipients received multivisceral, liver-intestinal, or isolated intestinal transplants. All recipients received anti-thymocyte globulin induction followed by maintenance tacrolimus and steroids for 3 to 4 years. Bulk TCR-beta CDR3 sequencing was used to track graft-versus-host and host-versus-graft alloreactive T cell clones in the graft, circulation and bone marrow after intestinal transplantation. To identify alloreactive clones, pre-transplant mixed lymphocyte reaction products were sequenced and compared with unstimulated pre-transplant donor and recipient T cells. The cohort enrolled about two dozen intestinal transplant recipients, one of whom was a retransplant, and 3 patients without pretransplant specimens were excluded. Donor T cell macrochimerism was defined as a peak of at least 4% donor T cells among recipient peripheral blood mononuclear cells. Rather than going through the commercial service, samples from a few later patients were sequenced in-house on an Illumina MiSeq and processed with MiXCR. What the research found in general, with its limitations: Peak levels of circulating GvH clones were associated with declines in HvG clones early after transplant. The conclusions were limited by the relatively low number and heterogeneity of the intestinal transplant patients. In patients with donor T cell macrochimerism, the allografts had high GvH to HvG T cell clonal ratios. GvH clones turned up in recipient bone marrow, with some appearing earlier in ileal mucosa or blood, a pattern consistent with an intestinal mucosal origin.

The library relied on the immunoSEQ multiplex PCR assay. In most patients, genomic DNA was isolated using the Qiagen DNeasy Blood and Tissue Kit and sent frozen to Adaptive Biotechnologies for TCR sequencing. For most patients, genomic DNA was subjected to high-throughput TCR-beta CDR3 sequencing by Adaptive Biotechnologies. On the authors' methods: TCR sequencing data were retrieved from Adaptive's ImmunoSEQ software for 15 to 20 patients, whereas three other patients were processed with MiXCR and VDJtools. To correct CD4 versus CD8 sorting errors, sequences present in both subsets at a frequency ratio below 5:1 were removed. CDR3 nucleotide sequences shared between donor and recipient were removed because their origin could not be assigned. To be classed as alloreactive, a clone needed at least 2-fold expansion over unstimulated cells and a minimum CFSE-low frequency of 0.002% (template counts) or 0.001% (read counts). Clones were considered mappable if detected in sequenced pre-transplant spleen, lymph node, or MLR CFSE-low populations of the donor or recipient. Cumulative frequency of alloreactive clones was calculated as a percentage of all sequences weighted by copy number. Imported from immuneACCESS, the table was reduced by TCRdb to in-frame sequences with V and J called. These copies leave out some clones; in studies compared against another copy, an unresolved V gene accounts for under half, and the cause of the remainder is not known. The V and J calls and clone size are taken from that table; D and trimming were inferred from the DNA. In all, the sample holds 9,500 to 10,000 clones, and under 35% of those were seen once. The ten largest account for 6.2% of the sample.

This receptor was obtained from a human patient who received an intestinal transplant. The source material was alloreactive CD8+ T cells from a mixed lymphocyte reaction culture, sampled before intestinal transplant. The cell subset or site label, read with the paper, signifies: CFSE-low proliferating T cells sorted from roughly six-day pre-transplant mixed lymphocyte reaction (GvH or HvG direction). The chain couples TRBV6-1 to TRBJ1-2; TRBD1 lines up with 10 middle nucleotides. Read as DNA, the sequence is TGTGCCAGCAGTGAAGGGACAGGGGGCTATGGCTACACCTTC. Translated, this gives CASSEGTGGYGYTF.